Following are 14 T cell receptor beta chains from one sample sequenced in a study of T cell responses to AZD1222 COVID-19 vaccine. Produced via immunoSEQ multiplex PCR; TCRdb's table is partial and in-frame only. Among some 180,000 clones listed, 94% were seen once. The sample here was peripheral blood, taken 28 days after the second AZD1222 dose. Receptors originate from an adult who received the AZD1222 COVID-19 vaccine.

Concerning this clone itself: This sample includes further DNA sequences coding for the same CDR3. The chain has TRBV11-2 and TRBJ1-5; possible D gene TRBD1, 5 bases. V was pared by 1 base and J by 1 base, with 5 bases between. CDR1 and CDR2 from the germline V gene are SGHAT and FQNNGV. This CDR3 spans 14 amino acids. The CDR3 sequence: CASSLGGSNQPQHF. Here the CDR3 DNA reads TGTGCCAGCAGCTTAGGGGGGAGCAATCAGCCCCAGCATTTT.

This chain connects TRBV28 to TRBJ2-3; 14 nucleotides align to TRBD2. With V trimmed by 3 bases and J by 5 bases, 1 base remained unmatched. The CDR3 consists of 15 residues. Germline-derived CDR1 and CDR2 are MDHEN and SYDVKM. The CDR3, as DNA: TGTGCCAGCAGTTTGGGGACTAGCGGGAGAGATACGCAGTATTTT. Protein: CASSLGTSGRDTQYF.

For this clone: The junction and the germline gene differ at one end; a read error may be behind it. The genes are TRBV7-7 and TRBJ2-5; 8 bases agree with TRBD2. The CDR3 covers 16 residues. Germline V gene sequence: CDR1 SSHAT, CDR2 FNYEAQ (reference sequence). As DNA, the CDR3 is TGTGCTAGCAGCTTAGGTTCGGGAGGGCACCAAGAGACCCAGTACTTC. Translated, it gives CASSLGSGGHQETQYF.

V gene TRBV10-3 combines with J gene TRBJ2-5; possibly TRBD2 for D (6 bases). The ends were cut back, 11 bases at V and 5 bases at J, with 18 bases in the middle. This CDR3 is built from 13 residues. Looked up from germline, CDR1 is ENHRY and CDR2 is SYGVKD. The CDR3 protein is CASGGREGETQYF. CDR3 nucleotide sequence: TGTGCCTCCGGGGGAAGGGAAGGTGAGACCCAGTACTTC.

J is TRBJ2-1 and V is TRBV30; the D gene is possibly TRBD1 (5 bases). This CDR3 is built from 11 residues. Germline V CDR1 and CDR2: GTSNPN, SVGIG (reference sequence). V lost 2 bases and J 10 bases, leaving 9 bases between the germline ends. The CDR3 DNA is TGTGCCTGGAGTCGAAGACAGGAGCAGTTCTTC. Translation gives CAWSRRQEQFF.

V is TRBV5-5 and J is TRBJ1-1; tentative D call: TRBD1 (5 bases). CDR3 length: 14 amino acids. Trimming removed 2 bases from V and 5 bases from J, with 13 bases in between. Germline V gene data show CDR1 as SGHKS and CDR2 as YYEKEE (reference sequence). This CDR3 reads CASSFTDGGTEAFF. The CDR3 DNA is TGTGCCAGCAGCTTCACCGACGGGGGTACTGAAGCTTTCTTT.

The V call is TRBV27, the J call TRBJ2-5, with 8 bases matching TRBD2. The germline V gene has CDR1 MNHEY and CDR2 SMNVEV (reference sequence). J was trimmed by 1 base and V by 4 bases; bases with no gene match: 5. This CDR3 region has 15 residues. The CDR3 DNA sequence: TGTGCCAGCAGTTCACCGGGACTAGGCCAAGAGACCCAGTACTTC. It yields the protein CASSSPGLGQETQYF.

The genes are TRBV7-9 and TRBJ1-3, with TRBD1 matching over 8 bases. The CDR3 loop spans 16 amino acids. V trimming: 4 bases; J trimming: 3 bases; junction bases outside the gene matches: 8. The germline CDR1 and CDR2 sequences are SEHNR and FQNEAQ (reference sequence). This CDR3 reads CASSYLQGEGGNTIYF. The CDR3 nucleotides read TGTGCCAGCAGCTACCTACAGGGGGAGGGTGGAAACACCATATATTTT.

About this clone itself: This sample also contains other DNA sequences that code for the same CDR3. This chain connects TRBV6-5 to TRBJ2-1, with 9 bases that match TRBD2. V shed 5 bases and J 4 bases; nucleotides not matched to a gene: 3. The V gene's germline CDR1 is MNHEY and CDR2 SVGAGI. CDR3 length: 14 amino acids. In nucleotides, the CDR3 is TGTGCCAGCAGTCGTAGCGGGAGTTACAATGAGCAGTTCTTC. Translated: CASSRSGSYNEQFF.

The chain recombines TRBV4-2 with TRBJ2-7; 8 bases are shared with TRBD1. The V gene's germline CDR1 is LGHNA and CDR2 YNFKEQ. After removal of 1 base from V and 0 bases from J, the junction contained 2 bases not matched to a gene. This CDR3 region has 15 residues. As DNA, the CDR3 is TGTGCCAGCAGCCAAGGGACAGGGTCCTCCTACGAGCAGTACTTC. It translates to CASSQGTGSSYEQYF.

The CDR3 protein is CASSFRTFSGRDYNEQFF. The DNA of the CDR3 is TGTGCCAGCAGTTTCAGGACCTTTAGCGGGCGAGACTACAATGAGCAGTTCTTC. This chain links TRBV28 with TRBJ2-1; 7 bases are a match to TRBD2. The CDR3 consists of 18 residues. Germline CDR1 MDHEN, CDR2 SYDVKM. Trimming at V came to 3 bases and at J to 3 bases, leaving 14 bases not matched to a gene.

This clone was observed once. The genes are TRBV11-3 and TRBJ1-1; 8 bases are a match to TRBD1. This CDR3 is 15 amino acids long. V dropped 2 bases and J dropped 0; count of bases not matched to a gene: 2. Germline values: CDR1 SGHNT, CDR2 YENEEA. As DNA, the CDR3 is TGTGCCAGCAGCTTAAGGACAGGGATGAACACTGAAGCTTTCTTT. Residues: CASSLRTGMNTEAFF.

The chain combines TRBV14 with TRBJ1-3; D remains ambiguous. V was cut by 1 base and J by 4 bases, with 11 bases left in between. The CDR3 consists of 15 residues. CDR1 and CDR2 from the germline V gene are SGHDN and FVKESK. The CDR3 bases are TGTGCCAGCAGCCAAGGGCTCGGCCGAGGAAACACCATATATTTT. It is translated as CASSQGLGRGNTIYF. Looking up the rest from reference TRBV14 and TRBJ1-3 gives the full variable domain: EAGVTQFPSHSVIEKGQTVTLRCDPISGHDNLYWYRRVMGKEIKFLLHFVKESKQDESGMPNNRFLAERTGGTYSTLKVQPAELEDSGVYFCASSQGLGRGNTIYFGEGSWLTVV.

CDR3 bases: TGTGCCAGCACCTGGAGGTACGCGGGAGGGCGGGGCACAGATACGCAGTATTTT. Translated: CASTWRYAGGRGTDTQYF. The J gene is TRBJ2-3, the V gene TRBV21-1; TRBD2 is the table's D call and was not checked against the DNA. TRBV21-1 represents a pseudogene. The CDR3 length is 18 residues.